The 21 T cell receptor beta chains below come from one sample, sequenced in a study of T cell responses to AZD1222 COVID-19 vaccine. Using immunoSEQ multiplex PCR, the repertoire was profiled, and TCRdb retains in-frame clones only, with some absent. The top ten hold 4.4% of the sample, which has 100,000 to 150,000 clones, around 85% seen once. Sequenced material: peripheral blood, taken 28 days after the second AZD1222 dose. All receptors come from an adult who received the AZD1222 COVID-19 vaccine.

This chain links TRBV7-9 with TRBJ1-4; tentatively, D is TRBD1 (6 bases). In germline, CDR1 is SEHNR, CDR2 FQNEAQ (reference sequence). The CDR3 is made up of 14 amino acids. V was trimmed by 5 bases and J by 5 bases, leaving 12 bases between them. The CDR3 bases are TGTGCCAGCAGCCGCCGGACAGAAAATGAAAAACTGTTTTTT. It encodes CASSRRTENEKLFF.

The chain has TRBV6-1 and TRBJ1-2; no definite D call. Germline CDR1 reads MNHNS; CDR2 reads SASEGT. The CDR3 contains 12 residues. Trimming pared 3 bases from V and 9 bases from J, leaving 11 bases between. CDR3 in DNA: TGTGCCAGCAGTGACGGGCGCGTTAGCTACACCTTC. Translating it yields CASSDGRVSYTF.

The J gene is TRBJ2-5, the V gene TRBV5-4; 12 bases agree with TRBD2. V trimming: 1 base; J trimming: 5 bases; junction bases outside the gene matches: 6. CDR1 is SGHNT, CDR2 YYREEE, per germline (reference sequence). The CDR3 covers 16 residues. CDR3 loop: CASSLPSGGALETQYF. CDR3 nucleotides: TGTGCCAGCAGCTTGCCTAGCGGGGGGGCTTTGGAGACCCAGTACTTC. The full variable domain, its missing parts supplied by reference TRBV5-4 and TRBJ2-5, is ETGVTQSPTHLIKTRGQQVTLRCSSQSGHNTVSWYQQALGQGPQFIFQYYREEENGRGNFPPRFSGLQFPNYSSELNVNALELDDSALYLCASSLPSGGALETQYFGPGTRLLVL.

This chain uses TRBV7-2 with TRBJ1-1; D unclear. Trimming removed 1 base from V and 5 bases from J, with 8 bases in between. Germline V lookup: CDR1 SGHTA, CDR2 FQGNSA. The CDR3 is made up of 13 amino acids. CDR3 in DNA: TGTGCCAGCAGCTTAGGGAGGGTTACTGAAGCTTTCTTT. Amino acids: CASSLGRVTEAFF.

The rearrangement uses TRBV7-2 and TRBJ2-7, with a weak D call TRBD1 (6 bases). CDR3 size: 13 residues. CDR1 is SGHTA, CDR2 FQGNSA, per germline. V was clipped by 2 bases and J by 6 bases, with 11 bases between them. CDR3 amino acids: CASSLMGRGEQYF. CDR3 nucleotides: TGTGCCAGCAGCTTAATGGGCAGGGGCGAGCAGTACTTC.

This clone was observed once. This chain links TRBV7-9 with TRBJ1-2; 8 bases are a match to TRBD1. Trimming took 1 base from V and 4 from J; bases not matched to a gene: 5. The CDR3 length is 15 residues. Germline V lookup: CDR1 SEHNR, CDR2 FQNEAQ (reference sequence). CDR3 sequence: CASSLGTGLGYGYTF. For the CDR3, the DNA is TGTGCCAGCAGCTTAGGGACAGGGCTTGGCTATGGCTACACCTTC.

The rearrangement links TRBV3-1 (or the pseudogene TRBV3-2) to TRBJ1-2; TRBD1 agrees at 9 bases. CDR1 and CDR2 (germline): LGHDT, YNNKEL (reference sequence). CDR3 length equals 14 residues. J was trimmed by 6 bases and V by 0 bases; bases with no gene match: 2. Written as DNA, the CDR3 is TGTGCCAGCAGCCAAGAGGGGACAGGGAATGGCTACACCTTC. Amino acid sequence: CASSQEGTGNGYTF.

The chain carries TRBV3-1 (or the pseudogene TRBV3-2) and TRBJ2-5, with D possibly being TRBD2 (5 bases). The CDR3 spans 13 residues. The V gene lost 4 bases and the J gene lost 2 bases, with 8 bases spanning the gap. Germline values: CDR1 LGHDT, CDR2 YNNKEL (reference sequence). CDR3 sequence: CASSPGLQETQYF. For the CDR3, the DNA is TGTGCCAGCAGCCCCGGACTGCAAGAGACCCAGTACTTC.

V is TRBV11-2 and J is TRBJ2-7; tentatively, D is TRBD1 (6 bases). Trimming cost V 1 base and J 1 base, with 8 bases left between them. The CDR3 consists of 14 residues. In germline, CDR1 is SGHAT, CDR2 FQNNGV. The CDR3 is CASSLGQASYEQYF. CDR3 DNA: TGTGCCAGCAGCTTAGGACAGGCATCCTACGAGCAGTACTTC.

This CDR3 reads CASSLETGGDYGEKLFF. The CDR3 nucleotides are TGTGCCAGCAGCTTGGAGACAGGGGGCGATTACGGGGAAAAACTGTTTTTT. The chain couples TRBV5-4 to TRBJ1-4, with 10 nucleotides matching TRBD1. Germline CDR1 and CDR2: SGHNT and YYREEE (reference sequence). Trimming at V came to 0 bases and at J to 8 bases, leaving 10 bases not matched to a gene. This CDR3 region has 17 residues.

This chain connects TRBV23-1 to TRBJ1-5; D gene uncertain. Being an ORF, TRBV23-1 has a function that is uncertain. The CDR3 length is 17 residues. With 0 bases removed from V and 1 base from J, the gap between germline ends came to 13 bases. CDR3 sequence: CASSQSIRGGSNQPQHF. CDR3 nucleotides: TGCGCCAGCAGTCAATCAATACGGGGTGGGAGCAATCAGCCCCAGCATTTT.

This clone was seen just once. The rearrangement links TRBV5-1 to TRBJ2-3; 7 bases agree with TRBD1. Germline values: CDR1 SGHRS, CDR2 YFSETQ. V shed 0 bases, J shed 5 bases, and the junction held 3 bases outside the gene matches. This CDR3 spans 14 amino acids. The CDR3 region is CASSLVTGVDTQYF. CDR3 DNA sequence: TGCGCCAGCAGCTTGGTAACAGGGGTAGATACGCAGTATTTT.

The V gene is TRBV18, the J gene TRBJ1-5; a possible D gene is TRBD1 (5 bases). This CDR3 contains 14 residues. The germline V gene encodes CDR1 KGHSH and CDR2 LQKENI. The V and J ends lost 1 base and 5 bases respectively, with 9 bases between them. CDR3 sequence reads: CASSPRRDDQPQHF. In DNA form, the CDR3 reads TGTGCCAGCTCACCACGCAGGGATGATCAGCCCCAGCATTTT.

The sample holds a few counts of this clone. CDR3 bases: TGTGCCAGCAGGGGGATGCAGGGGAGCACAGATACGCAGTATTTT. This gives the protein CASRGMQGSTDTQYF. The chain employs TRBV2 and TRBJ2-3; the D gene is possibly TRBD1 (6 bases). The CDR3 is made up of 15 amino acids. Germline assignment: CDR1 SNHLY and CDR2 FYNNEI. V was trimmed by 6 bases and J by 0 bases, leaving 13 bases between them. The full variable domain, in which reference TRBV2 and TRBJ2-3 provide the parts outside the CDR3, is EPEVTQTPSHQVTQMGQEVILRCVPISNHLYFYWYRQILGQKVEFLVSFYNNEISEKSEIFDDQFSVERPDGSNFTLKIRSTKLEDSAMYFCASRGMQGSTDTQYFGPGTRLTVL.

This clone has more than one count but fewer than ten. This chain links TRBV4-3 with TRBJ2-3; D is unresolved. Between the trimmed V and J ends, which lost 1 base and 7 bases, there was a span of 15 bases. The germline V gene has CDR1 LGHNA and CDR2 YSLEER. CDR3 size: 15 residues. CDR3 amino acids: CASSQGVGPAYTQYF. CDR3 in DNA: TGCGCCAGCAGCCAAGGTGTTGGGCCGGCCTATACGCAGTATTTT.

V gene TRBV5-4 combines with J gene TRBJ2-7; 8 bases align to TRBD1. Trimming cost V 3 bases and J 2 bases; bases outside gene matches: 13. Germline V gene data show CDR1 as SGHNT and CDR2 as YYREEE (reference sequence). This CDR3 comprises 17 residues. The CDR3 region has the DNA TGTGCCAGCAGCTCGGGGGTGGGCAGGGGGCTAACCTACGAGCAGTACTTC. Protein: CASSSGVGRGLTYEQYF.

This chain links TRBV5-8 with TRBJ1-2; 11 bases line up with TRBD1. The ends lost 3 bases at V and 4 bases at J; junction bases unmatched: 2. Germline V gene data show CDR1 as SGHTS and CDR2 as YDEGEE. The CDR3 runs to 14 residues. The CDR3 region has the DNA TGTGCCAGCAGCTCCGGACAGGGGGCCTATGGCTACACCTTC. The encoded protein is CASSSGQGAYGYTF.

The CDR3: CASSVGLAGGSTDTQYF. CDR3 in DNA: TGTGCCAGCAGCGTAGGGCTAGCGGGGGGTAGCACAGATACGCAGTATTTT. This chain links TRBV9 with TRBJ2-3, with 11 bases fitting TRBD2. V lost 0 bases and J lost 0; bases outside the gene matches: 3. CDR1 is SGDLS, CDR2 YYNGEE, per germline. The CDR3 consists of 17 residues.

DNA of the CDR3: TGTGCCAGCAGTGAAGCGATCCAGGTCCACGAGCAGTACTTC. Its translation is CASSEAIQVHEQYF. The V call is TRBV6-1, the J call TRBJ2-7, with no clear D. The length of the CDR3 is 14 residues. In germline, CDR1 is MNHNS, CDR2 SASEGT. V gave up 0 bases and J gave up 5 bases, with 11 bases separating them.

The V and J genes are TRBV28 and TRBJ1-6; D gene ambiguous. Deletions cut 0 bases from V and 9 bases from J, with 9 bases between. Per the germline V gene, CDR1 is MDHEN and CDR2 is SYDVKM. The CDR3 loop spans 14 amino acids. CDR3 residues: CASSLWGSSSPLHF. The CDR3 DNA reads TGTGCCAGCAGTTTATGGGGAAGTTCTTCACCCCTCCACTTT.

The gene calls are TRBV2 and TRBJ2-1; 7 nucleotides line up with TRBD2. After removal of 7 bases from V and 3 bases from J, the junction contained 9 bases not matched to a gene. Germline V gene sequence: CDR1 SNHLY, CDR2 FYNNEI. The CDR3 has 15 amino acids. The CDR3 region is CASTKGRGDYNEQFF. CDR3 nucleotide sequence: TGTGCCAGCACCAAGGGACGGGGGGACTACAATGAGCAGTTCTTC.